Below, 23 T cell receptor beta chains from the same sample are listed, as sequenced in a study of blood T cell repertoires in COVID-19. Only in-frame clones appear in the TCRdb table, and some are missing; sequencing was by immunoSEQ multiplex PCR. The sample has about 190,000 clones, roughly 86% seen once. The source material was PBMCs or T cells enriched from blood (not recorded which). The receptors originated from a woman aged 40 to 50 in a cohort exposed to, infected with or recovered from COVID-19 (not recorded which).

The CDR3 sequence is CASSRGGYQPQHF. CDR3 bases: TGTGCCAGCAGCAGGGGAGGATACCAGCCCCAGCATTTT. This sequence joins TRBV11-2 and TRBJ1-5; weak D call: TRBD1 (5 bases). Germline V gene lookup returns CDR1 SGHAT and CDR2 FQNNGV. The CDR3 runs to 13 residues. Trimming removed 5 bases at V and 7 bases at J, with 12 bases between.

The J gene is TRBJ2-1, the V gene TRBV5-1; TRBD2 matches 14 bases. The CDR3 covers 20 residues. J was trimmed by 1 base and V by 4 bases; bases with no gene match: 13. Looked up from germline, CDR1 is SGHRS and CDR2 is YFSETQ. The CDR3 loop is CASSPLPGLAGEASYNEQFF. The CDR3, as DNA: TGCGCCAGCAGCCCACTTCCGGGACTAGCGGGGGAGGCTTCCTACAATGAGCAGTTCTTC.

In its sample, this clone was seen once. V usage is TRBV2 and J usage is TRBJ1-5; a possible D gene is TRBD1 (6 bases). Per germline, CDR1 SNHLY and CDR2 FYNNEI. The CDR3 consists of 14 residues. The ends were cut back, 6 bases at V and 0 bases at J, with 9 bases in the middle. CDR3 nucleotides: TGTGCCAGCAGAGGACAGTATAGCAATCAGCCCCAGCATTTT. Its translation: CASRGQYSNQPQHF. Together with reference TRBV2 and TRBJ1-5, the CDR3 gives the full variable domain: EPEVTQTPSHQVTQMGQEVILRCVPISNHLYFYWYRQILGQKVEFLVSFYNNEISEKSEIFDDQFSVERPDGSNFTLKIRSTKLEDSAMYFCASRGQYSNQPQHFGDGTRLSIL.

The J gene is TRBJ2-7, the V gene TRBV20-1, with TRBD2 as a possible D gene (5 bases). This CDR3 region has 11 residues. The germline CDR1 and CDR2 sequences are DFQATT and SNEGSKA (reference sequence). The V end was cut by 5 bases, the J end by 3 bases, with 8 bases between. In DNA form, the CDR3 reads TGCAGTGCTCCACGGGGCTACGAGCAGTACTTC. This translates into CSAPRGYEQYF.

The V gene is TRBV2, the J gene TRBJ2-7, with 8 bases aligning to TRBD1. The junction had 11 bases not matched to a gene; V was cut back by 7 bases and J by 6 bases. CDR3 length equals 14 residues. Germline assignment: CDR1 SNHLY and CDR2 FYNNEI. CDR3 sequence (DNA): TGTGCCAGCAACCCGACAGGGGCCGTAGCCGAGCAGTACTTC. This encodes CASNPTGAVAEQYF.

The CDR3 spells CASKGLAGADTQYF. The DNA for the CDR3 is TGCGCCAGCAAGGGACTAGCGGGAGCAGATACGCAGTATTTT. V and J are TRBV10-2 and TRBJ2-3, with 14 bases identical to TRBD2. V was clipped by 7 bases and J by 4 bases; unmatched bases: 1. The CDR3 spans 14 residues. Looked up from germline, CDR1 is WSHSY and CDR2 is SAAADI.

The chain employs TRBV5-1 and TRBJ1-5; D may be TRBD1 (5 bases). There are 14 residues in the CDR3. V lost 2 bases and J 4 bases, leaving 10 bases between the germline ends. Germline loops: CDR1 SGHRS, CDR2 YFSETQ. The CDR3 is CASSLRPGNQPQHF. CDR3 bases: TGCGCCAGCAGCTTAAGACCAGGGAATCAGCCCCAGCATTTT.

Points on this clone: This CDR3 is also generated by other DNA sequences in the sample. J is TRBJ1-2 and V is TRBV9, with D perhaps TRBD1 (5 bases). There are 13 residues in the CDR3. Germline-derived CDR1 and CDR2 are SGDLS and YYNGEE. V was cut by 2 bases and J by 2 bases, with 7 bases left in between. Here the CDR3 reads CASSVSGNYGYTF. CDR3 in DNA: TGTGCCAGCAGCGTTTCAGGGAACTATGGCTACACCTTC.

V usage is TRBV4-1 and J usage is TRBJ1-5; tentative D call: TRBD1 (5 bases). The CDR3 spans 14 residues. Germline lookup yields CDR1 MGHRA and CDR2 YSYEKL. V lost 4 bases to trimming and J lost 0 bases, with 7 bases between them. This CDR3 reads CASSPGGSNQPQHF. CDR3 DNA: TGCGCCAGCAGCCCCGGGGGTAGCAATCAGCCCCAGCATTTT.

V gene TRBV13 combines with J gene TRBJ1-1; D call uncertain. CDR1 is PRHDT and CDR2 is FYEKMQ in the germline V gene (reference sequence). V gave up 5 bases and J gave up 5 bases, with 12 bases separating them. The CDR3 runs 13 residues. CDR3 DNA: TGTGCCAGCAGCCCGAGGGTGGGTACTGAAGCTTTCTTT. The encoded protein is CASSPRVGTEAFF.

This rearrangement joins TRBV27 to TRBJ1-5; TRBD1 agrees at 9 bases. In germline, CDR1 is MNHEY, CDR2 SMNVEV (reference sequence). The length of the CDR3 is 14 residues. The V gene end was trimmed by 6 bases and the J gene end by 7 bases; junction bases not matched to a gene: 7. Here the CDR3 reads CASRGDRVDQPQHF. The CDR3 DNA reads as TGTGCCAGCAGAGGGGACAGGGTGGACCAGCCCCAGCATTTT.

J is TRBJ1-5 and V is TRBV7-9, with D unclear. CDR3 length equals 14 residues. V lost 3 bases to trimming and J lost 0 bases, with 6 bases between them. The germline V gene encodes CDR1 SEHNR and CDR2 FQNEAQ (reference sequence). The CDR3 bases are TGTGCCAGCAGCTTTGAGTATAGCAATCAGCCCCAGCATTTT. Protein product: CASSFEYSNQPQHF.

This chain joins TRBV4-1 and TRBJ1-1; tentative D call: TRBD1 (6 bases). Germline CDR1 and CDR2: MGHRA and YSYEKL. Trimming stripped 6 bases from V and 1 base from J, with 15 bases between. The CDR3 covers 15 residues. This CDR3 reads CASRFIRTENTEAFF. The CDR3, as DNA: TGCGCCAGCAGATTTATAAGGACAGAGAACACTGAAGCTTTCTTT.

The chain employs TRBV5-1 and TRBJ1-6; a weak D match, TRBD1 (5 bases). Germline-derived CDR1 and CDR2 are SGHRS and YFSETQ. This CDR3 is 15 amino acids long. The V end lost 5 bases, the J end lost 5 bases, and 14 bases lay between the germline ends. As DNA, the CDR3 is TGCGCCAGCAGTCAACTGGGGGGGGATAATTCACCCCTCCACTTT. Protein: CASSQLGGDNSPLHF. Full variable domain (rest looked up from reference TRBV5-1 and TRBJ1-6): KAGVTQTPRYLIKTRGQQVTLSCSPISGHRSVSWYQQTPGQGLQFLFEYFSETQRNKGNFPGRFSGRQFSNSRSEMNVSTLELGDSALYLCASSQLGGDNSPLHFGNGTRLTVT.

This clone has only a few counts. This sequence joins TRBV19 and TRBJ2-7; D is uncertain. Germline V gene lookup returns CDR1 LNHDA and CDR2 SQIVND (reference sequence). The CDR3 is 13 residues long. V was pared by 0 bases and J by 2 bases, with 5 bases between. This chain's CDR3 is CASSIDLTYEQYF. DNA of the CDR3: TGTGCCAGTAGTATAGATCTAACCTACGAGCAGTACTTC. Drawing the rest from reference TRBV19 and TRBJ2-7, the complete variable domain is DGGITQSPKYLFRKEGQNVTLSCEQNLNHDAMYWYRQDPGQGLRLIYYSQIVNDFQKGDIAEGYSVSREKKESFPLTVTSAQKNPTAFYLCASSIDLTYEQYFGPGTRLTVT.

This chain joins TRBV7-9 and TRBJ2-5; D perhaps matches TRBD1 (6 bases). Trimming removed 6 bases at V and 3 bases at J, with 20 bases between. This CDR3 contains 16 residues. In germline, CDR1 is SEHNR, CDR2 FQNEAQ (reference sequence). The CDR3 sequence is CASSRDPGGSKETQYF. CDR3 sequence (DNA): TGTGCCAGCAGTCGGGACCCTGGGGGCTCGAAAGAGACCCAGTACTTC.

A single count supports this clone. V gene TRBV5-4 combines with J gene TRBJ1-1, with TRBD1 matching over 12 bases. V lost 0 bases and J lost 6; bases outside the gene matches: 6. This CDR3 has 16 residues. CDR1 and CDR2 (germline): SGHNT, YYREEE (reference sequence). The CDR3 DNA follows: TGTGCCAGCAGCTTGGGGCCGGGACAGGGGGCCGCTGAAGCTTTCTTT. This gives the protein CASSLGPGQGAAEAFF.

The chain employs TRBV9 and TRBJ1-2; D perhaps matches TRBD1 (5 bases). The CDR3 is 15 residues long. CDR1 is SGDLS, CDR2 YYNGEE, per germline. V was trimmed by 0 bases and J by 9 bases, leaving 18 bases between them. CDR3 sequence reads: CASSVAGTGEMSYTF. CDR3 coding DNA: TGTGCCAGCAGCGTAGCCGGGACGGGGGAGATGAGCTACACCTTC.

V is TRBV11-2 and J is TRBJ2-7, with 9 bases aligning to TRBD1. The germline gives CDR1 SGHAT, CDR2 FQNNGV. V dropped 5 bases and J dropped 7; count of bases not matched to a gene: 15. The CDR3 sequence is 16 residues long. This chain's CDR3 is CASSRSSVGTGWEQYF. Written as DNA, the CDR3 is TGTGCCAGCAGCCGTTCGTCAGTCGGGACAGGGTGGGAGCAGTACTTC.

J is TRBJ2-5 and V is TRBV5-1; TRBD1 agrees at 8 bases. The CDR3 extends over 14 amino acids. Germline values: CDR1 SGHRS, CDR2 YFSETQ. The V gene end was trimmed by 4 bases and the J gene end by 1 base; junction bases not matched to a gene: 3. The CDR3 nucleotides are TGCGCCAGCAGCCAGGGGGCCAGCCAAGAGACCCAGTACTTC. Translation gives CASSQGASQETQYF.

This clone came up once. The chain combines TRBV11-2 with TRBJ2-3; TRBD2 might be the D (7 bases). Per germline, CDR1 SGHAT and CDR2 FQNNGV. With 3 bases removed from V and 4 bases from J, the gap between germline ends came to 14 bases. This CDR3 contains 15 residues. DNA for the CDR3: TGTGCCAGCAGCTTGACGGGGGGCCGGGCAGATACGCAGTATTTT. It specifies CASSLTGGRADTQYF. Drawing the rest from reference TRBV11-2 and TRBJ2-3, the complete variable domain is EAGVAQSPRYKIIEKRQSVAFWCNPISGHATLYWYQQILGQGPKLLIQFQNNGVVDDSQLPKDRFSAERLKGVDSTLKIQPAKLEDSAVYLCASSLTGGRADTQYFGPGTRLTVL.

The chain recombines TRBV6-5 with TRBJ1-2; unclear D gene. The CDR3 runs 11 residues. Trimming removed 7 bases from V and 2 bases from J, with 5 bases in between. Germline CDR1 is MNHEY and CDR2 is SVGAGI. CDR3 in amino acids: CASILNYGYTF. The CDR3 nucleotides read TGTGCCAGCATCCTCAACTATGGCTACACCTTC.

The rearrangement joins TRBV2 to TRBJ1-3; 9 bases fit TRBD1. CDR3 length: 13 amino acids. The germline V gene encodes CDR1 SNHLY and CDR2 FYNNEI. After removal of 7 bases from V and 4 bases from J, the junction contained 2 bases not matched to a gene. The CDR3 here is CASTGQGGNTIYF. CDR3 nucleotides: TGTGCCAGCACTGGACAGGGGGGAAACACCATATATTTT. Using reference TRBV2 and TRBJ1-3 for the parts outside the CDR3, the full variable domain is EPEVTQTPSHQVTQMGQEVILRCVPISNHLYFYWYRQILGQKVEFLVSFYNNEISEKSEIFDDQFSVERPDGSNFTLKIRSTKLEDSAMYFCASTGQGGNTIYFGEGSWLTVV.